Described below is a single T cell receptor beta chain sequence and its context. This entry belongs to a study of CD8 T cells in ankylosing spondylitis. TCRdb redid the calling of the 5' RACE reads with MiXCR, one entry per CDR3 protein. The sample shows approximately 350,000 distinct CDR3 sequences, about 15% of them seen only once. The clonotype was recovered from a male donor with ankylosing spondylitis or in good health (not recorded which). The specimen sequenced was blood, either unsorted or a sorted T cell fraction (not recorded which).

The CDR3 is CASSLSAGSLYNEQFF. DNA for the CDR3: TGCGCCAGCAGCTTGTCGGCGGGCTCTCTTTACAATGAGCAGTTCTTC. The chain is built from TRBV5-1 and TRBJ2-1, with a tentative D call TRBD2 (5 bases). The CDR3 loop spans 16 amino acids. The germline V gene has CDR1 SGHRS and CDR2 YFSETQ. The V end lost 1 base, the J end lost 4 bases, and 15 bases lay between the germline ends.